Sequencing of this T cell receptor (beta chain) was carried out in a study of blood T cell repertoires in COVID-19 (dated by TCRdb to about 2020). Context from the whole study: Samples covering the acute and convalescent phases of COVID-19 were provided by collaborators in the United States, Italy and Spain. The material from the prospective study consisted of cDNA or gDNA derived from T cells, B-cell-depleted T cells, or PBMCs. Deeply sampled blood TCRbeta repertoires from subjects exposed to, actively infected with, or recovered from COVID-19 were included in the dataset. A de-identified subject ID, COVID-19 status, age in years and sex were almost always included in the sample metadata. Where available, HLA class I and class II types were obtained from metadata supplied by the sample provider rather than from assay-based typing. The repertoires were released in a freely available public database meant as a resource for research on the immune response to SARS-CoV-2. Samples came from the ongoing ImmuneRACE study (first 160 participants) plus 1,254 subjects from 6 global collaborators.

TCRbeta CDR3 regions were amplified from genomic DNA by means of the immunoSEQ Assay, a bias-controlled multiplex PCR. In the authors' own workflow: Nucleated cell counts per sample were estimated from amplification of reference gene primers within the assay. To quantify the absolute abundance of each unique TCRbeta CDR3 rearrangement, sequence reads were collapsed and filtered. For each sample, productive Simpson clonality was calculated as the square root of Simpson's diversity index over productive rearrangements. TCRdb holds this immuneACCESS table with in-frame rearrangements only. Some clones are missing; in checked studies, unresolved V genes explain under half, and the rest has no known cause. The DNA was the basis for D and trimming; V, J and clone size are from that table. Counted in this sample were hundreds of thousands of clones; 90% of them appeared once. The ten largest clones add up to approximately 1.5% of the sample.

From its cysteine to its phenylalanine, the CDR3 spans 15 amino acids. Just the 45-base CDR3 DNA is kept, in frame starting at base 1. Trimming takes 5 bases off V and 2 bases off J; junction bases not matched to a gene: 8. Via the germline V gene, CDR1 is SGHTA and CDR2 FQGNSA. The study at large found these results: Clinical and demographic metadata were provided uncurated, with the amount varying by source and participant.

Comment on this clone: Which antigen it targets is not known. Base qualities are not at hand, and no much larger clone is one base apart.

Participants in the prospective study were enrolled through a virtual design, were aged roughly 18 to 100 years, and lived in some 24 United States geographic areas. To assign participants to cohorts, the prospective study relied on clinical history that participants themselves reported in a screening survey and a study questionnaire. In the prospective study, whole blood, serum and a nasopharyngeal or oropharyngeal swab were collected from each participant by mobile phlebotomists. Prospective study participants could optionally give additional blood draws and questionnaires over an approximately two-month period. Prospective study blood samples were shipped either frozen or at room temperature before DNA extraction.

Sequences were obtained from PBMCs or T cells enriched from blood (not recorded which). The receptor chain draws on TRBV7-2 and TRBJ1-2, with 7 bases in between that match TRBD1. This clonotype was obtained from a woman aged 18-29 years with acute COVID-19. The nucleotide sequence reads as follows: TGTGCCAGCAGCCAGGGGGGCACCAGGAACTATGGCTACACCTTC. This encodes CASSQGGTRNYGYTF.